This TCR beta chain was observed in a study of blood T cell repertoires in COVID-19. Study at large: In each case, the material was cDNA or gDNA derived from T cells, B-cell-depleted T cells, or PBMCs.

Per the authors' pipeline: By means of reference gene primer amplification, nucleated cell counts were estimated. Profiled with immunoSEQ multiplex PCR; TCRdb holds only in-frame clones, not every one. The DNA gave D and trimming, while V, J and clone size come from that table. The sample shows some 300,000 clones, around 90% of them seen only once. Germline-derived CDR1 and CDR2 are SGHTA and FQGNSA. CDR3 length: 15 residues. The trim removed 4 bases at V and 4 bases at J, leaving 6 bases unmatched. Participants' reported clinical history set cohort assignment. The chain has TRBV7-2 and TRBJ2-7, with 11 bases that match TRBD2. Sequenced: PBMCs or T cells enriched from blood (not recorded which). The clonotype was recovered from a woman aged 55-70 years in a cohort exposed to, infected with or recovered from COVID-19 (not recorded which). The CDR3 nucleotides are TGTGCCAGCAGCTGGTCCGGGACTAGCGGATACGAGCAGTACTTC. This encodes CASSWSGTSGYEQYF.